The 8 T cell receptor beta chains below all came from one sample that was sequenced in a study of blood T cells in healthy people across ages. A J-beta primer mix and a sample-barcoded 5' primer were used in a second PCR of roughly 6 to 12 cycles. TCRdb re-called the 5' RACE reads with MiXCR, one entry per CDR3 protein. The profile shows 1 million to 1.2 million distinct CDR3 sequences, roughly two fifths of them singletons. Specimen: blood. The origin of the receptors is a man aged 18-30 years in good health.

This clonotype was picked up a small number of times. This chain uses TRBV6-4 with TRBJ1-1; 8 positions match TRBD1. The CDR3 spans 14 residues. CDR1 and CDR2 from the germline V gene are MRHNA and SNTAGT. V dropped 4 bases and J dropped 1; count of bases not matched to a gene: 2. This CDR3 reads CASSAGTGNTEAFF. DNA of the CDR3: TGTGCCAGCAGTGCCGGGACAGGGAACACTGAAGCTTTCTTT.

A remark on this clonotype: A single base separates this from a much larger clone, so it may be a read error. The chain has TRBV7-2 and TRBJ2-5; 7 bases map to TRBD1. The J call is in doubt because the DNA end fits TRBJ2-1 better. Germline V gene sequence: CDR1 SGHTA, CDR2 FQGNSA. This CDR3 comprises 14 residues. The CDR3 protein is CASSSDRVKKTQFF. The CDR3 nucleotides read TGTGCCAGCAGCTCTGACAGGGTTAAGAAGACCCAGTTCTTC.

The chain couples TRBV4-3 to TRBJ1-1; D is undetermined. Trimming took off 4 bases at V and 0 bases at J, with 12 bases between the two ends. Germline V gene data show CDR1 as LGHNA and CDR2 as YSLEER. The length of the CDR3 is 15 residues. CDR3 nucleotide sequence: TGCGCCAGCAGCCTTTATCGGGAAGTGAACACTGAAGCTTTCTTT. This codes for CASSLYREVNTEAFF.

The sample holds one count of this clonotype. The chain has TRBV4-2 and TRBJ2-3, with TRBD2 matching over 8 bases. Germline CDR1 reads LGHNA; CDR2 reads YNFKEQ. The CDR3 is 16 amino acids. V lost 4 bases and J lost 2; bases outside the gene matches: 8. DNA for the CDR3: TGTGCCAGCAGCCGACTTAGCGGGGCCAACACAGATACGCAGTATTTT. This codes for CASSRLSGANTDTQYF.

The table lists this clonotype with a few counts. This rearrangement joins TRBV5-1 to TRBJ1-1; a possible D gene is TRBD1 (5 bases). Germline V gene data show CDR1 as SGHRS and CDR2 as YFSETQ. There are 19 residues in the CDR3. Trimming took 0 bases from V and 1 from J, leaving 22 bases between them. For the CDR3, the DNA is TGCGCCAGCAGCTTGGCCTTCGGTCGGGGCCCCGGAGGGAACACTGAAGCTTTCTTT. Translated: CASSLAFGRGPGGNTEAFF.

Comment on this clonotype: The junction differs from germline at one of its ends, possibly a read error. The chain links TRBV6-2 or TRBV6-3 to TRBJ1-2; no firm D call. This CDR3 is 12 amino acids long. Germline values: CDR1 MNHEY, CDR2 SVGEGT. The CDR3 DNA reads TGTGCCAGCAGTCACTCGCCGGGTGGCTACACCTTC. Residues: CASSHSPGGYTF.

The chain uses TRBV12-3 or TRBV12-4 and TRBJ2-5; tentative D call: TRBD2 (5 bases). TRBJ2-7 explains the end of the DNA better; the J call may be wrong. The CDR3 loop spans 13 amino acids. CDR3 loop: CASSSSGVGEQYF. The DNA for the CDR3 is TGTGCCAGCAGTTCCTCCGGGGTCGGCGAGCAGTACTTC.

The genes are TRBV5-1 and TRBJ1-2; 7 nucleotides line up with TRBD1. This CDR3 has 13 amino acids. The V segment lost 4 bases and the J segment 10 bases; nucleotides outside the gene matches: 10. Looked up from germline, CDR1 is SGHRS and CDR2 is YFSETQ. The CDR3 DNA reads as TGCGCCAGCAGCCGAACCGACAGGGAGGACTACACCTTC. This translates into CASSRTDREDYTF.